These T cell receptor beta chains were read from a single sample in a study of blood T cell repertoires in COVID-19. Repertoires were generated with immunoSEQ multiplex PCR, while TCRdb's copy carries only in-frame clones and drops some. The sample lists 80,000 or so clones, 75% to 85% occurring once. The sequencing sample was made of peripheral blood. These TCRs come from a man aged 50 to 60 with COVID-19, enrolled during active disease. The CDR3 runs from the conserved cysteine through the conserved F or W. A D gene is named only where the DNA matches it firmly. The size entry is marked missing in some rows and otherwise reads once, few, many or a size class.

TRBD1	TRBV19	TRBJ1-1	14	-	CASSLQSRGTEAFF	TGTGCCAGTAGTCTCCAGAGCAGGGGGACTGAAGCTTTCTTT
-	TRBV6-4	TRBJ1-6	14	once	CASSDGRGNSPLHF	TGTGCCAGCAGTGATGGCAGGGGAAATTCACCCCTCCACTTT
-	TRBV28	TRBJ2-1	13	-	CASSRTGFNEQFF	TGTGCCAGCAGTCGCACAGGGTTCAATGAGCAGTTCTTC
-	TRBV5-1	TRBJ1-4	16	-	CASSLANGGAWEKLFF	TGCGCCAGCAGCTTGGCCAACGGGGGAGCTTGGGAAAAACTGTTTTTT
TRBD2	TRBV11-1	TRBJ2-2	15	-	CASSARTSATGELFF	TGTGCCAGCAGCGCCCGAACTAGCGCCACCGGGGAGCTGTTTTTT
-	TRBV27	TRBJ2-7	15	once	CASRIDSLGPYEQYF	TGTGCCAGCAGGATAGACAGTCTTGGGCCTTACGAGCAGTACTTC
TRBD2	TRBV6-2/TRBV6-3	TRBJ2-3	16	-	CASSSPRAGVPDTQYF	TGTGCCAGCAGTTCCCCTCGGGCGGGAGTTCCAGATACGCAGTATTTT
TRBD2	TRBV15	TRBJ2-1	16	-	CATSRSVAGGYNEQFF	TGTGCCACCAGCAGATCCGTAGCGGGAGGGTACAATGAGCAGTTCTTC
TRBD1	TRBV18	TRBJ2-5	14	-	CASSPGTGLETQYF	TGTGCCAGCTCTCCCGGGACAGGGTTAGAGACCCAGTACTTC
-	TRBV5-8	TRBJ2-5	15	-	CASSLGSRGEETQYF	TGTGCCAGCAGCTTGGGCTCGCGGGGAGAAGAGACCCAGTACTTC
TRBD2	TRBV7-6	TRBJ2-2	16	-	CASSPVRTSGGGELFF	TGTGCCAGCAGCCCCGTAAGGACTAGCGGGGGCGGGGAGCTGTTTTTT
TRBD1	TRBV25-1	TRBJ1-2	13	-	CASSQGARYGYTF	TGTGCCAGCAGTCAGGGGGCGCGTTATGGCTACACCTTC
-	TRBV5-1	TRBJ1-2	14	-	CASSFLDKGYGYTF	TGCGCCAGCAGCTTCCTGGACAAGGGCTATGGCTACACCTTC
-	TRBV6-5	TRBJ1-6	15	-	CASSKLRDNNSPLHF	TGTGCCAGCAGCAAACTCCGGGACAATAATTCACCCCTCCACTTT
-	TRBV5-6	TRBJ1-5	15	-	CASSLRGSSNQPQHF	TGTGCCAGCAGCTTGAGGGGTTCGAGCAATCAGCCCCAGCATTTT
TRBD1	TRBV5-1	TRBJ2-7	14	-	CASSAGTGFYEQYF	TGCGCCAGCAGCGCCGGGACAGGCTTCTACGAGCAGTACTTC
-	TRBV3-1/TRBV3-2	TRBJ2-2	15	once	CASSRPGTPTGELFF	TGTGCCAGCAGCCGTCCAGGGACTCCCACCGGGGAGCTGTTTTTT
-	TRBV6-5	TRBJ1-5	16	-	CASSYLGRGENQPQHF	TGTGCCAGCAGTTACCTTGGCAGGGGCGAGAATCAGCCCCAGCATTTT
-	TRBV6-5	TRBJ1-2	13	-	CASSETGFYGYTF	TGTGCCAGCAGCGAGACAGGCTTCTATGGCTACACCTTC
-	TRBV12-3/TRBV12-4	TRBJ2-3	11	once	CASTPGDTQYF	TGTGCCAGCACCCCAGGGGATACGCAGTATTTT
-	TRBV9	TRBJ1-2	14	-	CASSVTGTNYGYTF	TGTGCCAGCAGCGTAACGGGAACTAACTATGGCTACACCTTC
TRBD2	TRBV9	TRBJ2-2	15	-	CASSPAGGPTGELFF	TGTGCCAGCAGTCCGGCGGGAGGACCCACCGGGGAGCTGTTTTTT
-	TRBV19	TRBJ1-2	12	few	CASTDRLYGYTF	TGTGCCAGTACTGACAGGCTCTATGGCTACACCTTC
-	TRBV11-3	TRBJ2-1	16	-	CASSLIAASSYNEQFF	TGTGCCAGCAGCTTAATAGCGGCTAGCTCCTACAATGAGCAGTTCTTC
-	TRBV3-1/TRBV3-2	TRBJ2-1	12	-	CASSHNLGQQFF	TGTGCCAGCAGCCACAACCTTGGCCAGCAGTTCTTC
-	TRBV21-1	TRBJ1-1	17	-	CASSVRDRGRFYTEAFF	TGTGCCAGCAGTGTCCGGGACAGGGGTCGGTTCTACACTGAAGCTTTCTTT